These T cell receptor beta chains were read from a single sample in a study of T-cell memory formation after mild COVID-19. TCRdb re-called the 5' RACE reads through MiXCR, storing one row per CDR3 protein. The repertoire consists of a few hundred thousand distinct CDR3 sequences, with less than 9.5% occurring once and the leading ten covering around a fifth. Sequencing was done on a sample of PBMCs or a T cell subset sorted from them (not recorded which). These receptors were collected from a man aged 18 to 30 who had mild COVID-19 (a few samples of this study predate the infection). Cell type and time point are not known. Each CDR3 is given with its conserved first and last residue. Each record gives: D gene, clone size, V gene, J gene, CDR3 DNA, CDR3 protein. A D gene is named only where the DNA matches it firmly. Size is stated for part of the rows, as once, few or many counts, or as a class when the clone is expanded.

D gene: .
clone size: .
V gene: TRBV6-5
J gene: TRBJ1-1
CDR3 DNA: TGTGCCAGCAGTTACTCGGACGGAAGCCCGAACACTGAAGCTTTCTTT
CDR3 protein: CASSYSDGSPNTEAFF

D gene: TRBD2
clone size: .
V gene: TRBV4-2
J gene: TRBJ2-1
CDR3 DNA: TGTGCCAGCAGCCAAGATCCTAGCGGGGGGGCCAGGAATGAGCAGTTCTTC
CDR3 protein: CASSQDPSGGARNEQFF

D gene: TRBD1
clone size: many
V gene: TRBV29-1
J gene: TRBJ2-5
CDR3 DNA: TGCAGCGTCGACACGACAGGGGCGGAGACCCAGTACTTC
CDR3 protein: CSVDTTGAETQYF

D gene: .
clone size: .
V gene: TRBV9
J gene: TRBJ1-2
CDR3 DNA: TGTGCCAGCAGCGTAGTCGGCTATGGCTACACCTTC
CDR3 protein: CASSVVGYGYTF

D gene: .
clone size: few
V gene: TRBV7-3
J gene: TRBJ2-5
CDR3 DNA: TGTGCCAGCAGCTCGTCAGGCGCGGAGACCCAGTACTTC
CDR3 protein: CASSSSGAETQYF

D gene: .
clone size: few
V gene: TRBV6-5
J gene: TRBJ2-7
CDR3 DNA: TGTGCCAGCAGTTACGACTTTGGGGCAGGGGGGCTCGGTGTGCAGTACTTC
CDR3 protein: CASSYDFGAGGLGVQYF

D gene: TRBD1
clone size: .
V gene: TRBV6-2/TRBV6-3
J gene: TRBJ2-3
CDR3 DNA: TGTGCCAGCAGTTACCCCGGGACAGGGAATGCAGATACGCAGTATTTT
CDR3 protein: CASSYPGTGNADTQYF

D gene: .
clone size: .
V gene: TRBV24-1
J gene: TRBJ2-1
CDR3 DNA: TGTGCCACCAGTGATGGATTCGCTGAGCAGTTCTTC
CDR3 protein: CATSDGFAEQFF

D gene: .
clone size: .
V gene: TRBV2
J gene: TRBJ2-1
CDR3 DNA: TGTGCCAGCATTCGAGATACCTACAATGAGCAGTTCTTC
CDR3 protein: CASIRDTYNEQFF

D gene: .
clone size: .
V gene: TRBV4-3
J gene: TRBJ2-3
CDR3 DNA: TGCGCCAGCAGCCAAGTGGTGGGGGGACCCACAGATACGCAGTATTTT
CDR3 protein: CASSQVVGGPTDTQYF

D gene: TRBD1
clone size: .
V gene: TRBV12-3/TRBV12-4
J gene: TRBJ2-1
CDR3 DNA: TGTGCCAGCAGTGACACCGGGACAGTGACGGATGAGCAGTTCTTC
CDR3 protein: CASSDTGTVTDEQFF

D gene: TRBD1
clone size: few
V gene: TRBV11-1
J gene: TRBJ2-5
CDR3 DNA: TGTGCCAGCAGCTCTGATCGGACAGGGGGCGGAGAGACCCAGTACTTC
CDR3 protein: CASSSDRTGGGETQYF

D gene: TRBD1
clone size: .
V gene: TRBV25-1
J gene: TRBJ2-7
CDR3 DNA: TGTGCCAGCAGTGAAAGTAACAGGGGATACGAGCAGTACTTC
CDR3 protein: CASSESNRGYEQYF

D gene: .
clone size: few
V gene: TRBV5-1
J gene: TRBJ2-3
CDR3 DNA: TGCGCCAGCAGCCTCGGACAGAACACAGATACGCAGTATTTT
CDR3 protein: CASSLGQNTDTQYF

D gene: .
clone size: few
V gene: TRBV7-2
J gene: TRBJ1-5
CDR3 DNA: TGTGCCAGCAGCTTAGTAGCGCCCGGGAATCAGCCCCAGCATTTT
CDR3 protein: CASSLVAPGNQPQHF

D gene: TRBD2
clone size: few
V gene: TRBV7-9
J gene: TRBJ2-1
CDR3 DNA: TGTGCCAGCAGCTTCCCAGCGGGAGATTACAATGAGCAGTTCTTC
CDR3 protein: CASSFPAGDYNEQFF

D gene: .
clone size: few
V gene: TRBV9
J gene: TRBJ1-1
CDR3 DNA: TGTGCCAGCAGCGTAGGGACATTCGGGAACACTGAAGCTTTCTTT
CDR3 protein: CASSVGTFGNTEAFF

D gene: .
clone size: few
V gene: TRBV12-3/TRBV12-4
J gene: TRBJ2-7
CDR3 DNA: TGTGCCAGCAGTCCATCGGACGGGTACCGGTACGAGCAGTACTTC
CDR3 protein: CASSPSDGYRYEQYF

D gene: .
clone size: few
V gene: TRBV7-8
J gene: TRBJ1-6
CDR3 DNA: TGTGCCAGCAGCTCCTATGGCGGGGGGTTTTATAATTCACCCCTCCACTTT
CDR3 protein: CASSSYGGGFYNSPLHF

D gene: .
clone size: .
V gene: TRBV7-9
J gene: TRBJ2-3
CDR3 DNA: TGTGCCAGCAGCCCCTCGCGGCAGGGGCCCGCCACAGATACGCAGTATTTT
CDR3 protein: CASSPSRQGPATDTQYF

D gene: TRBD2
clone size: .
V gene: TRBV18
J gene: TRBJ2-1
CDR3 DNA: TGTGCCAGCTCACCGAGCGGGGGGGATTACAATGAGCAGTTCTTC
CDR3 protein: CASSPSGGDYNEQFF

D gene: TRBD2
clone size: few
V gene: TRBV5-1
J gene: TRBJ2-1
CDR3 DNA: TGCGCCAGCAGCGGTAGCGGGGGGGCCTACAATGAGCAGTTCTTC
CDR3 protein: CASSGSGGAYNEQFF

D gene: .
clone size: few
V gene: TRBV5-5
J gene: TRBJ2-1
CDR3 DNA: TGTGCCAGCAGCCCTATCTTATACAATGAGCAGTTCTTC
CDR3 protein: CASSPILYNEQFF

D gene: .
clone size: few
V gene: TRBV9
J gene: TRBJ1-2
CDR3 DNA: TGTGCCAGCAGCGTAGAAGAAACAGGGACGGATGGCTACACCTTC
CDR3 protein: CASSVEETGTDGYTF

D gene: TRBD1
clone size: .
V gene: TRBV7-3
J gene: TRBJ1-1
CDR3 DNA: TGTGCCAGCAGCGATACAGGGGTGCGCACTGAAGCTTTCTTT
CDR3 protein: CASSDTGVRTEAFF

D gene: TRBD1
clone size: few
V gene: TRBV20-1
J gene: TRBJ1-6
CDR3 DNA: TGCAGTGCTAGCAGACGAAGGACAGGGGGGTTCTCACCCCTCCACTTT
CDR3 protein: CSASRRRTGGFSPLHF

D gene: TRBD1
clone size: few
V gene: TRBV6-5
J gene: TRBJ1-5
CDR3 DNA: TGTGCCAGCAAGTCGACGGGACAGGGCAATCAGCCCCAGCATTTT
CDR3 protein: CASKSTGQGNQPQHF

D gene: .
clone size: few
V gene: TRBV5-4
J gene: TRBJ2-6
CDR3 DNA: TGTGCCAGCAGGGCCGCGGACCTTTCTGGGGCCAACGTCCTGACTTTC
CDR3 protein: CASRAADLSGANVLTF

D gene: .
clone size: .
V gene: TRBV20-1
J gene: TRBJ2-1
CDR3 DNA: TGCAGTGCTCCTGGGACTTTCCGAAGCTCCTACAATGAGCAGTTCTTC
CDR3 protein: CSAPGTFRSSYNEQFF

D gene: .
clone size: .
V gene: TRBV4-1
J gene: TRBJ2-5
CDR3 DNA: TGCGCCAGCAGCCAAGATCGGGAAGAGAGAGGTTTTTTCTTC
CDR3 protein: CASSQDREERGFFF

D gene: TRBD1
clone size: .
V gene: TRBV20-1
J gene: TRBJ1-2
CDR3 DNA: TGCAGTGTTATACCAGGGGGGGTAAACTATGGCTACACCTTC
CDR3 protein: CSVIPGGVNYGYTF

D gene: .
clone size: many
V gene: TRBV7-3
J gene: TRBJ1-1
CDR3 DNA: TGTGCCAGCAGCTTATACAGCCACACTGAAGCTTTCTTT
CDR3 protein: CASSLYSHTEAFF

D gene: TRBD2
clone size: .
V gene: TRBV6-9
J gene: TRBJ2-1
CDR3 DNA: TGTGCCAGCCAAACGAGGGTAGCGGGGGGGAATGAGCAGTTCTTC
CDR3 protein: CASQTRVAGGNEQFF

D gene: .
clone size: .
V gene: TRBV20-1
J gene: TRBJ1-5
CDR3 DNA: TGCAGTGCTAGAGATGCACGCCAGTTTAATCAGCCCCAGCATTTT
CDR3 protein: CSARDARQFNQPQHF

D gene: .
clone size: few
V gene: TRBV7-9
J gene: TRBJ2-3
CDR3 DNA: TGTGCCAGCAGCCCAGTCTGGTTACAGATTTTGGGCACAGATACGCAGTATTTT
CDR3 protein: CASSPVWLQILGTDTQYF

D gene: TRBD2
clone size: few
V gene: TRBV11-2
J gene: TRBJ2-3
CDR3 DNA: TGTGCCAGCAGATTCGGGACTAGCGGGACCCGCTTGACAGATACGCAGTATTTT
CDR3 protein: CASRFGTSGTRLTDTQYF

D gene: .
clone size: few
V gene: TRBV7-6
J gene: TRBJ1-2
CDR3 DNA: TGTGCCAGCAGCTTAGAGCCAGGGCTTAACTATGGCTACACCTTC
CDR3 protein: CASSLEPGLNYGYTF

D gene: .
clone size: .
V gene: TRBV5-1
J gene: TRBJ2-3
CDR3 DNA: TGCGCCAGCAATTATGGGGACGCAGATACGCAGTATTTT
CDR3 protein: CASNYGDADTQYF

D gene: .
clone size: .
V gene: TRBV19
J gene: TRBJ2-1
CDR3 DNA: TGTGCCAGTAGTATGGGCCACCTGGGTGAGCAGTTCTTC
CDR3 protein: CASSMGHLGEQFF

D gene: .
clone size: .
V gene: TRBV7-9
J gene: TRBJ1-4
CDR3 DNA: TGTGCCAGCAGCTTAATGTCTTTCGCAGGGTTGAGGACTAATGAAAAACTGTTTTTT
CDR3 protein: CASSLMSFAGLRTNEKLFF

D gene: .
clone size: many
V gene: TRBV5-1
J gene: TRBJ2-3
CDR3 DNA: TGCGCCAGCAGCTGGGGGGCCGGGACAGATACGCAGTATTTT
CDR3 protein: CASSWGAGTDTQYF

D gene: TRBD2
clone size: .
V gene: TRBV7-8
J gene: TRBJ2-1
CDR3 DNA: TGTGCCAGCAGCTCATTGGCTAGCGGGTCGAGCTCCTACAATGAGCAGTTCTTC
CDR3 protein: CASSSLASGSSSYNEQFF

D gene: .
clone size: few
V gene: TRBV20-1
J gene: TRBJ1-5
CDR3 DNA: TGCAGTGCTAGTAGGCAGAATCAGCCCCAGCATTTT
CDR3 protein: CSASRQNQPQHF

D gene: TRBD1
clone size: few
V gene: TRBV5-4
J gene: TRBJ1-2
CDR3 DNA: TGTGCCAGCACTGTCGGGGACAGGTTCGACTATGGCTACACCTTC
CDR3 protein: CASTVGDRFDYGYTF

D gene: TRBD1
clone size: many
V gene: TRBV19
J gene: TRBJ1-1
CDR3 DNA: TGTGCCAGTAGGACAGGGGGTACTGAAGCTTTCTTT
CDR3 protein: CASRTGGTEAFF

D gene: .
clone size: few
V gene: TRBV11-2
J gene: TRBJ2-5
CDR3 DNA: TGTGCCAGCAGCTTAGATATTGGCTACCAAGAGACCCAGTACTTC
CDR3 protein: CASSLDIGYQETQYF

D gene: TRBD2
clone size: .
V gene: TRBV29-1
J gene: TRBJ2-3
CDR3 DNA: TGCAGCGTTGAACTTGCCTGGCGGGGGGGATCGGATACGCAGTATTTT
CDR3 protein: CSVELAWRGGSDTQYF

D gene: .
clone size: .
V gene: TRBV12-3/TRBV12-4
J gene: TRBJ2-1
CDR3 DNA: TGTGCCAGCAGTTTAGGCGGCAGCGGCCCCTACAATGAGCAGTTCTTC
CDR3 protein: CASSLGGSGPYNEQFF